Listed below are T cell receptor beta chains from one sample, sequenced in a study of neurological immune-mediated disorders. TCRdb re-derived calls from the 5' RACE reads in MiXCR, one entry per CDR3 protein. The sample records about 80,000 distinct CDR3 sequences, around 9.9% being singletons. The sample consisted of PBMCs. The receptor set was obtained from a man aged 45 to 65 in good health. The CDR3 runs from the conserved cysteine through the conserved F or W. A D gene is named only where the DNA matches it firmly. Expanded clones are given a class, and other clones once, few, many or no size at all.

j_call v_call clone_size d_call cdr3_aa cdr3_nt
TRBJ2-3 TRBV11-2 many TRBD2 CASSSPGLAGGPDTQYF TGTGCCAGCAGCTCACCGGGACTAGCGGGGGGGCCGGATACGCAGTATTTT
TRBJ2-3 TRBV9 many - CASSVGAVRSDTQYF TGTGCCAGCAGCGTAGGGGCAGTGCGGTCAGATACGCAGTATTTT
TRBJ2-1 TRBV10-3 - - CAISGGGLQYNEQFF TGTGCCATCAGTGGGGGAGGACTCCAATACAATGAGCAGTTCTTC
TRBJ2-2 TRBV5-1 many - CASLPGDRNTGELFF TGCGCCAGCCTCCCAGGGGATCGGAACACCGGGGAGCTGTTTTTT
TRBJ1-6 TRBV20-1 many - CSVPGPTGGYNSPLHF TGCAGTGTCCCGGGGCCTACGGGAGGTTATAATTCACCCCTCCACTTT
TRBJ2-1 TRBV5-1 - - CATSAGGPSNEQFF TGCGCCACCTCAGCGGGCGGACCCTCCAATGAGCAGTTCTTC
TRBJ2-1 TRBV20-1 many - CSATRAHGSSYNEQFF TGCAGTGCTACGAGAGCCCACGGTAGCTCCTACAATGAGCAGTTCTTC
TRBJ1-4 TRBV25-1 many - CASSSGGVVEKLFF TGTGCCAGCAGCTCCGGTGGGGTTGTTGAAAAACTGTTTTTT
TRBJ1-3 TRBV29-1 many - CSADSSGNTIYF TGCAGCGCGGACAGCTCTGGAAACACCATATATTTT
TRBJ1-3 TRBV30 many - CACLDPSGNTIYF TGTGCCTGCTTAGACCCGTCTGGAAACACCATATATTTT
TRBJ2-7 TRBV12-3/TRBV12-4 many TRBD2 CASSLIVDGWGGNEQYF TGTGCCAGCAGTTTGATAGTGGATGGGTGGGGGGGGAACGAGCAGTACTTC
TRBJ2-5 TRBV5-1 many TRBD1 CASSLAAATGAFQETQYF TGCGCCAGCAGCTTGGCGGCAGCGACAGGGGCCTTCCAAGAGACCCAGTACTTC
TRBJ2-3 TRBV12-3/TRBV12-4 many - CASGADTQYF TGTGCCAGCGGGGCAGATACGCAGTATTTT
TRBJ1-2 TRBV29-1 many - CSVEVGYGYTF TGCAGCGTTGAGGTTGGCTATGGCTACACCTTC
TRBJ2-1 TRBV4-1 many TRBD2 CASSRASGRNEQFF TGCGCCAGCAGCAGGGCTAGCGGGAGGAATGAGCAGTTCTTC
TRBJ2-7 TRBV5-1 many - CASSLASEQYF TGCGCCAGCAGCTTGGCTAGCGAGCAGTACTTC
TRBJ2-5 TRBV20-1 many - CSAILAQETQYF TGCAGTGCTATCTTGGCACAAGAGACCCAGTACTTC
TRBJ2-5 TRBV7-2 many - CASSLVRQQETQYF TGTGCCAGCAGCTTAGTTAGACAGCAGGAGACCCAGTACTTC
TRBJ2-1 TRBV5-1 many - CASSPTGPGEQFF TGCGCCAGCAGCCCCACAGGCCCCGGGGAGCAGTTCTTC
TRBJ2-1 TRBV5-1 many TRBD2 CASSLTPGAGGHNEQFF TGCGCCAGCAGCTTGACGCCGGGGGCGGGGGGGCACAATGAGCAGTTCTTC
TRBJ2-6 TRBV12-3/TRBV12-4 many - CASSLMGVTGANVLTF TGTGCCAGCAGTTTAATGGGTGTAACTGGGGCCAACGTCCTGACTTTC
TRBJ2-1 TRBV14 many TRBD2 CASSPGGGRTEQFF TGTGCCAGCAGCCCCGGGGGGGGGAGAACTGAGCAGTTCTTC
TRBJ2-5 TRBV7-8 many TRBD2 CASSLGGYGMNQETQYF TGTGCCAGCAGCCTGGGGGGGTACGGAATGAATCAAGAGACCCAGTACTTC
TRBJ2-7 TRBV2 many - CASSYSAYEQYF TGTGCCAGCAGTTATTCAGCCTACGAGCAGTACTTC
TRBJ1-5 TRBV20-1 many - CSAGGRTARTNSNQPQHF TGCAGTGCCGGGGGGCGGACTGCCCGGACTAATAGCAATCAGCCCCAGCATTTT
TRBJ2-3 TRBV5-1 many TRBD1 CASSPTQGDTDTQYF TGCGCCAGCAGCCCGACACAGGGGGACACAGATACGCAGTATTTT
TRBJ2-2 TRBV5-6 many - CASSLTGLDTGELFF TGTGCCAGCAGCTTGACAGGGTTGGACACCGGGGAGCTGTTTTTT
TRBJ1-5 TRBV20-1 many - CSAIRDHNQPQHF TGCAGTGCTATAAGGGACCACAATCAGCCCCAGCATTTT
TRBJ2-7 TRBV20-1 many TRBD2 CSATGTSYSDEQYF TGCAGTGCCACCGGGACTAGCTATTCCGACGAGCAGTACTTC
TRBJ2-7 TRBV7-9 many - CASSLSFCGRLLCEQYF TGTGCCAGCAGCTTAAGTTTCTGTGGACGGCTACTGTGCGAGCAGTACTTC
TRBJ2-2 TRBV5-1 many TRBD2 CASTVAGGVNTGELFF TGCGCCAGCACGGTAGCGGGAGGGGTGAACACCGGGGAGCTGTTTTTT
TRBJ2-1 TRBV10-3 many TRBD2 CAISSGKIAYNEQFF TGTGCCATCAGCAGCGGGAAAATCGCCTACAATGAGCAGTTCTTC
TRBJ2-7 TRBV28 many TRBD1 CASMGQEPYEQYF TGTGCCAGCATGGGACAGGAACCCTACGAGCAGTACTTC
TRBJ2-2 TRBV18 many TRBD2 CASSPLSTSGNTGELFF TGTGCCAGCTCACCTCTATCTACTAGCGGGAACACCGGGGAGCTGTTTTTT
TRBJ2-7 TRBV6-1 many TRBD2 CASSSQGSVAGSYEQYF TGTGCCAGCAGTTCACAGGGATCGGTAGCGGGATCCTACGAGCAGTACTTC
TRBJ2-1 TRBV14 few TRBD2 CASSQDWGLAGDNEQFF TGTGCCAGCAGCCAAGATTGGGGGCTAGCGGGGGATAATGAGCAGTTCTTC
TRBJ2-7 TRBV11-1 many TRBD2 CASSLLGLAGHNYEQYF TGTGCCAGCAGCCTCCTGGGACTAGCGGGGCACAACTACGAGCAGTACTTC
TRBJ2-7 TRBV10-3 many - CAISESNYEQYF TGTGCCATCAGTGAGTCCAACTACGAGCAGTACTTC
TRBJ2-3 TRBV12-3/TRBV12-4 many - CASRRRDFSTDTQYF TGTGCCAGCAGGCGACGGGACTTTAGCACAGATACGCAGTATTTT
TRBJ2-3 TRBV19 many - CASSPDPARDTQYF TGTGCCAGTAGTCCGGACCCTGCTAGAGATACGCAGTATTTT
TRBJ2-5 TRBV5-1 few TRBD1 CASSFGQGTETQYF TGCGCCAGCAGCTTTGGACAGGGGACGGAGACCCAGTACTTC
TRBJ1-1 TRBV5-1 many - CASSLGPLINTEAFF TGCGCCAGCAGCTTGGGCCCTTTGATCAACACTGAAGCTTTCTTT
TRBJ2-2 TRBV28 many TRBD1 CASSSPGTASAGELFF TGTGCCAGCAGTTCCCCTGGGACAGCTTCGGCCGGGGAGCTGTTTTTT
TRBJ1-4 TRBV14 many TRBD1 CASSRDRATNEKLFF TGTGCCAGCAGCCGGGACAGGGCAACTAATGAAAAACTGTTTTTT
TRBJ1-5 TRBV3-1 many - CASSQEDSNQPQHF TGTGCCAGCAGCCAAGAGGATAGCAATCAGCCCCAGCATTTT
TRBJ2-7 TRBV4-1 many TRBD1 CASSQERQGAYYEQYF TGCGCCAGCAGCCAAGAAAGACAGGGGGCGTACTACGAGCAGTACTTC
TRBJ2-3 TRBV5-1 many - CASSLQGGWTDTQYF TGCGCCAGCAGCTTGCAGGGTGGGTGGACAGATACGCAGTATTTT
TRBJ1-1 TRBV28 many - CASSDTDSPTEAFF TGTGCCAGCAGTGACACCGACAGCCCCACTGAAGCTTTCTTT
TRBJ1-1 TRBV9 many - CASSAPTGYSEAFF TGTGCCAGCAGCGCTCCGACAGGTTACTCTGAAGCTTTCTTT
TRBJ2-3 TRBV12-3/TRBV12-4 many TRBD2 CASSTSGRSTDTQYF TGTGCCAGCAGTACTAGCGGGAGAAGCACAGATACGCAGTATTTT
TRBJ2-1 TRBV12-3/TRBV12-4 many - CASSFYNEQFF TGTGCCAGCAGTTTCTACAATGAGCAGTTCTTC